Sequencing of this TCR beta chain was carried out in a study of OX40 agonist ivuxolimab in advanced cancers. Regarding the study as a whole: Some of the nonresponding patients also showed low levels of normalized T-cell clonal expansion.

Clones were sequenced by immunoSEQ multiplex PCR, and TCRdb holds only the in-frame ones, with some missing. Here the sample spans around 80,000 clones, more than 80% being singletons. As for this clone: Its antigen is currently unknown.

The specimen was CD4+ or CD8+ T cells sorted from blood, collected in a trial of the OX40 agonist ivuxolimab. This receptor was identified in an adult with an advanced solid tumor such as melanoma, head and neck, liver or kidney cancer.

The CDR3 region is CAITAGAGVNEQFF. As DNA, the CDR3 is TGTGCCATCACGGCGGGGGCGGGTGTCAATGAGCAGTTCTTC. The chain recombines TRBV10-3 with TRBJ2-1; weak D call: TRBD2 (7 bases). The CDR3 is made up of 14 amino acids. With 7 bases removed from V and 6 bases from J, the gap between germline ends came to 16 bases. The germline V gene has CDR1 ENHRY and CDR2 SYGVKD.